A single TCR beta chain is shown here with its context. Its specificity is not known. Some clones are missing from TCRdb's copy, which holds only in-frame ones; the method was immunoSEQ multiplex PCR. The sample lists just over 2,000,000 clones, roughly 94% occurring once. This record belongs to a study of shared clonotypes between healthy human individuals. Study findings and constraints: Sequencing depth was predicted to influence how clonotypes are shared among donors. Estimated richness values were generally larger in naive subsets than in memory subsets.

Trimming left V 0 bases short and J 9 bases short, with 12 bases between. The CDR3 covers 13 residues. Germline CDR1 and CDR2: MNHEY and SVGAGI. The sequence came from a man aged 18 to 29 in good health. Input material: naive CD4+ T cells sorted from blood. Subset noted: CD45RA+ positively selected. The genes are TRBV6-5 and TRBJ2-7; no firm D call. CDR3 in DNA: TGTGCCAGCAGTTACTCGGTAGGAGCGACGCAGTACTTC. Its protein is CASSYSVGATQYF.